Below are 29 T cell receptor beta chains sequenced from a single sample in a study of T cells in women clearing cervical HPV infection (dated by TCRdb to the late 2010s). Preparation of the library involved the immunoSEQ multiplex PCR assay. TCRdb's version of the immuneACCESS table is confined to in-frame rearrangements and falls short of the full clone set. An unresolved V gene accounts for under half of the shortfall where checked; the remainder is of unknown origin. This sample's table contains approximately 39,000 clones. The ten biggest clones cover roughly 4% of the sample. Sequencing was performed on blood buffy coat. These receptors were obtained from a woman between 18 and 69 years old with a cervical HPV16 infection that either progressed to CIN3+ or cleared (not recorded which).

As regards this clone: The read halts 3 residues ahead of the CDR3 end, with the missing end drawn from the germline J gene. The genes are TRBV7-9 and TRBJ2-7, with TRBD1 as a possible D gene (5 bases). In germline, CDR1 is SEHNR, CDR2 FQNEAQ (reference sequence). CDR3 size: 15 residues. V was cut by 7 bases and J by 6 bases, with 22 bases left in between. The CDR3 sequence: CASNPPTGPPGEQYF. CDR3 DNA (partial): TGTGCCAGCAACCCACCCACAGGCCCGCCGGGCGAG.

Note on this clone: The read finishes 3 residues shy of the CDR3 end, and the germline J gene is used to complete it. The gene calls are TRBV7-6 and TRBJ2-1, with 8 bases fitting TRBD1. The junction had 5 bases not matched to a gene; V was cut back by 5 bases and J by 2 bases. The length of the CDR3 is 15 residues. CDR1 and CDR2 (germline): SGHVS, FNYEAQ. The part of the CDR3 DNA that was read is TGTGCCAGCAGCCCCCGGGACAGGCCCTACAATGAG. Amino acid sequence: CASSPRDRPYNE. The entire CDR3 protein reads CASSPRDRPYNEQFF.

Comments on this clone: With the read ending 3 residues before the CDR3 end, the germline J gene is used to fill in that end. The chain joins TRBV19 to TRBJ2-1; TRBD1 agrees at 7 bases. The J segment lost 7 bases and the V segment lost 1 base, leaving 1 base of the junction unmatched. The CDR3 consists of 13 residues. Germline values: CDR1 LNHDA, CDR2 SQIVND (reference sequence). This CDR3 is CASSIATGNEQFF. The sequenced part of the CDR3 DNA is TGTGCCAGTAGTATAGCGACAGGGAATGAG. Variable domain in full (rest from reference TRBV19 and TRBJ2-1): DGGITQSPKYLFRKEGQNVTLSCEQNLNHDAMYWYRQDPGQGLRLIYYSQIVNDFQKGDIAEGYSVSREKKESFPLTVTSAQKNPTAFYLCASSIATGNEQFFGPGTRLTVL.

A note on this clone: Read data end 3 residues before the CDR3 end; the end is taken from the germline J gene. This chain links TRBV4-1 with TRBJ2-3, with 10 bases identical to TRBD2. CDR1 is MGHRA and CDR2 is YSYEKL in the germline V gene. The CDR3 has 16 residues. V lost 4 bases and J lost 8; bases outside the gene matches: 12. Incomplete CDR3 DNA: TGCGCCAGCAGCCCCGGTACTAGCGGGGTCCGGGGTACG. Amino acid sequence: CASSPGTSGVRGT. The CDR3 in its entirety is CASSPGTSGVRGTQYF.

Note on this clone: The read terminates 3 residues ahead of where the CDR3 ends, so the germline J gene completes it. The chain joins TRBV5-5 to TRBJ1-6, with 7 bases identical to TRBD1. V gave up 2 bases and J gave up 10 bases; unmatched junction bases: 9. Looked up from germline, CDR1 is SGHKS and CDR2 is YYEKEE (reference sequence). The length of the CDR3 is 15 residues. Incomplete CDR3 DNA: TGTGCCAGCAGCTTTTTAGACAGGGAACGCTCACCC. Translated: CASSFLDRERSP. The whole CDR3 sequence is CASSFLDRERSPLHF.

Points on this clone: The read ends 3 residues early relative to the CDR3; the germline J gene fills the gap. Other DNA sequences in the same sample also yield this CDR3. The chain combines TRBV5-1 with TRBJ2-6, with D maybe TRBD2 (6 bases). The germline V gene encodes CDR1 SGHRS and CDR2 YFSETQ. V was trimmed by 0 bases and J by 2 bases, leaving 9 bases between them. The CDR3 consists of 16 residues. The CDR3 here is CASSLDSGAGANVLTF. CDR3 DNA (partial): TGCGCCAGCAGCTTGGATTCGGGGGCTGGGGCCAACGTC. Based on the CDR3 plus reference TRBV5-1 and TRBJ2-6, the full variable domain is KAGVTQTPRYLIKTRGQQVTLSCSPISGHRSVSWYQQTPGQGLQFLFEYFSETQRNKGNFPGRFSGRQFSNSRSEMNVSTLELGDSALYLCASSLDSGAGANVLTFGAGSRLTVL.

Comment on this clone: The CDR3 end is not reached by the read, which stops 3 residues before it; the germline J gene fills it in. This sequence joins TRBV7-2 and TRBJ2-2; 7 nucleotides match TRBD1. The CDR3 is made up of 16 amino acids. Germline CDR1 and CDR2: SGHTA and FQGNSA. The V and J ends lost 0 bases and 5 bases, in that order; junction bases with no gene match: 6. The DNA read from the CDR3 is TGTGCCAGCAGCTTAGCTACTCTGGGACAGACCGGGGAG. Translation: CASSLATLGQTGE. The whole CDR3 sequence reads CASSLATLGQTGELFF.

About this clone: The read halts 3 residues ahead of the CDR3 end, with the missing end drawn from the germline J gene. The gene calls are TRBV20-1 and TRBJ2-1; the D is unclear. CDR3 length: 12 amino acids. Germline CDR1 DFQATT, CDR2 SNEGSKA (reference sequence). Trimming left V 3 bases short and J 6 bases short, with 9 bases between. CDR3 region: CSASSTTNEQFF. Incomplete CDR3 DNA: TGCAGTGCTAGTTCAACAACCAATGAG.

Notes on this clone: The sequence runs out 3 residues before the end of the CDR3; the remainder is reconstructed from the germline J gene. The chain has TRBV7-2 and TRBJ1-3, with D possibly TRBD1 on 6 matching bases. CDR3 length: 14 amino acids. Germline V gene data show CDR1 as SGHTA and CDR2 as FQGNSA. The V gene lost 5 bases and the J gene lost 1 base, with 9 bases spanning the gap. The CDR3 DNA, read in part, is TGTGCCAGCAGCCTGGACAGATCTGGAAACACC. Amino acids: CASSLDRSGNT. The CDR3 as a whole reads CASSLDRSGNTIYF.

CDR3 amino acids: CASSPRAGAATEAFF. The sequenced part of the CDR3 DNA is TGTGCCAGCTCACCCCGGGCAGGGGCGGCCACTGAA. V gene TRBV18 combines with J gene TRBJ1-1, with D possibly TRBD1 on 6 matching bases. The CDR3 end falls 3 residues outside the read, so it is completed with the germline J gene. The germline gives CDR1 KGHSH, CDR2 LQKENI. CDR3 length: 15 residues. V was trimmed by 3 bases and J by 4 bases, leaving 15 bases between them.

Worth noting for this clone: The read falls 3 residues short of the CDR3 end, and the missing part is taken from the germline J gene. The V call is TRBV20-1, the J call TRBJ2-5, with D tentatively TRBD2 (6 bases). Germline loops: CDR1 DFQATT, CDR2 SNEGSKA (reference sequence). The CDR3 is made up of 16 amino acids. Trimming left V 1 base short and J 5 bases short, with 20 bases between. The DNA read from the CDR3 is TGCAGTGCTAGAGGCGCCCGCGGGGCGGGAAGGGAGACC. This codes for CSARGARGAGRET. The entire CDR3 sequence reads CSARGARGAGRETQYF.

A note on this clone: The read comes to an end 3 residues before the CDR3 does, leaving the germline J gene to fill in the end. This chain links TRBV6-1 with TRBJ1-6; D remains unclear. The CDR3 is made up of 13 amino acids. The germline gives CDR1 MNHNS, CDR2 SASEGT. The ends were cut back, 8 bases at V and 9 bases at J, with 14 bases in the middle. CDR3 bases read: TGTGCCAGCGATGAAGGGCCTGGTTCACCC. This codes for CASDEGPGSP. The full CDR3 protein is CASDEGPGSPLHF.

Worth noting for this clone: The read stops 3 residues short of the end of the CDR3; the missing end is completed from the germline J gene. This rearrangement joins TRBV7-6 to TRBJ1-6; the D is unclear. The CDR3 totals 15 residues. Trimming shortened V by 1 base and J by 6 bases, and 10 bases separated the two germline ends. Germline V gene lookup returns CDR1 SGHVS and CDR2 FNYEAQ. The covered CDR3 bases are TGTGCCAGCAGCTTAGAGGCGGGGAGTAATTCACCC. Protein product: CASSLEAGSNSP. The whole CDR3 sequence reads CASSLEAGSNSPLHF.

CDR3 amino acids: CASSPGQGAPGANVLTF. The covered CDR3 bases are TGCGCCAGCAGCCCTGGACAGGGGGCGCCTGGGGCCAACGTC. V and J are TRBV5-1 and TRBJ2-6, with 11 bases that match TRBD1. The read ends 3 residues early relative to the CDR3; the germline J gene fills the gap. The CDR3 runs to 17 residues. CDR1 and CDR2 (germline): SGHRS, YFSETQ. V was pared by 4 bases and J by 2 bases, with 5 bases of the junction left unmatched.

Regarding this clone: The sequence runs out 3 residues before the end of the CDR3; the remainder is reconstructed from the germline J gene. The chain carries TRBV10-2 and TRBJ2-2; 8 bases are a match to TRBD2. The CDR3 consists of 14 residues. V lost 7 bases to trimming and J lost 4 bases; unmatched junction nucleotides: 5. Germline assignment: CDR1 WSHSY and CDR2 SAAADI. The CDR3 DNA, read in part, is TGCGCCAGCAAAGGACTAGCCACCACCGGGGAG. Translated: CASKGLATTGE. The full CDR3 protein is CASKGLATTGELFF.

To note about this clone: The read falls 3 residues short of the CDR3 end, and the missing part is taken from the germline J gene. This chain uses TRBV27 with TRBJ2-3; TRBD2 agrees at 8 bases. V lost 10 bases and J lost 6; bases outside the gene matches: 9. The CDR3 runs 13 residues. Germline CDR1 MNHEY, CDR2 SMNVEV (reference sequence). The CDR3 DNA, read in part, is TGTGCCACCCAAGCGGGAGTAGTCGATACG. As protein: CATQAGVVDT. The whole CDR3 sequence reads CATQAGVVDTQYF.

A note on this clone: The CDR3 end lies 3 residues beyond the end of the read and is filled in from the germline J gene. The chain uses TRBV2 and TRBJ1-1; possibly TRBD1 for D (6 bases). CDR1 SNHLY and CDR2 FYNNEI come from the germline V gene. This CDR3 is built from 13 residues. Deletions cut 6 bases from V and 2 bases from J, with 10 bases between. The CDR3: CASRIQGNTEAFF. CDR3 bases read: TGTGCCAGCAGGATACAGGGAAACACTGAA.

A word on this clone: Read sequence stops 3 residues before the CDR3 end, and the germline J gene provides the missing end. This chain connects TRBV20-1 to TRBJ1-5; a possible D gene is TRBD1 (5 bases). The germline V and J ends were trimmed by 0 bases and 4 bases, with 13 bases remaining between them. The CDR3 has 15 residues. Germline V gene sequence: CDR1 DFQATT, CDR2 SNEGSKA (reference sequence). CDR3 DNA, as far as it was read: TGCAGTGCTAGAGATTTACAGGAACTAAATCAGCCC. Translated, it gives CSARDLQELNQP. The CDR3 as a whole reads CSARDLQELNQPQHF.

Details on this clone: The missing CDR3 end, 3 residues past where the read stops, is filled in from the germline J gene. The genes are TRBV18 and TRBJ2-7, with TRBD1 as a possible D gene (5 bases). The V gene's germline CDR1 is KGHSH and CDR2 LQKENI. The length of the CDR3 is 13 residues. V lost 3 bases to trimming and J lost 5 bases, with 11 bases between them. CDR3 DNA (partial): TGTGCCAGCTCACCGGCAGGGAAGGACGAG. Its protein is CASSPAGKDE. The full CDR3 protein is CASSPAGKDEQYF.

About this clone: The missing CDR3 end, 3 residues past where the read stops, is filled in from the germline J gene. The rearrangement uses TRBV20-1 and TRBJ1-1, with D possibly matching TRBD1 (5 bases). The germline V and J ends were trimmed by 0 bases and 1 base, with 24 bases remaining between them. Looked up from germline, CDR1 is DFQATT and CDR2 is SNEGSKA (reference sequence). The CDR3 length is 19 residues. CDR3 bases read: TGCAGTGCTAGAGATTACCAGGTATCTGTGGGGGGAAAGAACACTGAA. As protein: CSARDYQVSVGGKNTE. The whole CDR3 protein reads CSARDYQVSVGGKNTEAFF.

As concerns this clone: The sequenced fragment ends 3 residues before the CDR3 boundary, so the rest is inferred from the germline J gene. The chain recombines TRBV7-9 with TRBJ2-5; the match to TRBD2 covers 7 bases. The CDR3 covers 14 residues. Germline-derived CDR1 and CDR2 are SEHNR and FQNEAQ (reference sequence). J was trimmed by 4 bases and V by 2 bases; bases with no gene match: 4. The CDR3 protein is CASSLQSGTETQYF. CDR3 DNA, as far as it was read: TGTGCCAGCAGCTTACAGAGCGGGACAGAGACC.

Turning to this clone: The CDR3 is cut off 3 residues early in the read; its end comes from the germline J gene. The chain employs TRBV7-9 and TRBJ2-7, with D uncertain. Trimming took off 1 base at V and 6 bases at J, with 16 bases between the two ends. CDR1 is SEHNR, CDR2 FQNEAQ, per germline (reference sequence). The CDR3 consists of 15 residues. Partial CDR3 DNA: TGTGCCAGCAGCTTAGTTTCCGGTAGTCCTGGCGAG. This gives the protein CASSLVSGSPGE. The whole CDR3 region reads CASSLVSGSPGEQYF.

Note on this clone: The sequenced fragment ends 3 residues before the CDR3 boundary, so the rest is inferred from the germline J gene. The V gene is TRBV5-1, the J gene TRBJ2-2; D uncertain. From germline, CDR1 is SGHRS and CDR2 YFSETQ. The CDR3 runs to 13 residues. The V end was cut by 5 bases, the J end by 1 base, with 6 bases between. The CDR3 reads CASRSGNTGELFF. Incomplete CDR3 DNA: TGCGCCAGCAGATCAGGGAACACCGGGGAG.

Note on this clone: The read ends 3 residues shy of where the CDR3 ends; the end is completed using the germline J gene. J is TRBJ1-6 and V is TRBV5-1, with D possibly matching TRBD1 (6 bases). Looked up from germline, CDR1 is SGHRS and CDR2 is YFSETQ. This CDR3 has 15 residues. V lost 0 bases, J lost 7 bases, and 11 bases lay in between. The CDR3 protein is CASSLAGGVNSPLHF. CDR3 DNA (partial): TGCGCCAGCAGCTTGGCGGGGGGCGTAAATTCACCC.

The CDR3 region is CASSSPGTGHNDYTF. Incomplete CDR3 DNA: TGTGCCAGCAGCTCTCCCGGGACAGGGCACAATGAC. The chain links TRBV7-9 to TRBJ1-2; 9 nucleotides match TRBD1. The missing CDR3 end, 3 residues past where the read stops, is filled in from the germline J gene. Looked up from germline, CDR1 is SEHNR and CDR2 is FQNEAQ (reference sequence). This CDR3 region has 15 residues. Full variable domain (remainder filled in from reference TRBV7-9 and TRBJ1-2): DTGVSQNPRHKITKRGQNVTFRCDPISEHNRLYWYRQTLGQGPEFLTYFQNEAQLEKSRLLSDRFSAERPKGSFSTLEIQRTEQGDSAMYLCASSSPGTGHNDYTFGSGTRLTVV.

About this clone itself: Read coverage stops 3 residues before the CDR3 terminus; the germline J gene supplies the remainder. V usage is TRBV6-4 and J usage is TRBJ2-3; TRBD2 is a possible D gene (5 bases). The CDR3 spans 14 residues. Germline-derived CDR1 and CDR2 are MRHNA and SNTAGT. Trimming left V 2 bases short and J 8 bases short, with 14 bases between. The DNA read from the CDR3 is TGTGCCAGCAGTGACGACCCCTCCAGCGGTACG. This codes for CASSDDPSSGT. The CDR3 in its entirety is CASSDDPSSGTQYF.

As concerns this clone: The CDR3 is cut off 3 residues early in the read; its end comes from the germline J gene. J is TRBJ1-6 and V is TRBV2; D is unresolved. CDR1 and CDR2 from the germline V gene are SNHLY and FYNNEI. Trimming took off 5 bases at V and 2 bases at J, with 13 bases between the two ends. The CDR3 runs 16 residues. CDR3 sequence: CASSSGSTTYNSPLHF. The sequenced CDR3 bases are TGTGCCAGCAGTTCGGGGTCGACAACCTATAATTCACCC.

As concerns this clone: The missing CDR3 end, 3 residues past where the read stops, is filled in from the germline J gene. The chain couples TRBV5-1 to TRBJ2-7; 8 bases are a match to TRBD2. This CDR3 has 16 amino acids. In germline, CDR1 is SGHRS, CDR2 YFSETQ. V lost 0 bases and J lost 0; bases outside the gene matches: 5. The sequenced CDR3 bases are TGCGCCAGCAGCTTGGTGGTAGCGGGAAGCTCCTACGAG. Translated, it gives CASSLVVAGSSYE. The entire CDR3 sequence reads CASSLVVAGSSYEQYF.

In regard to this clone: Coverage ceases 3 residues before the CDR3 finishes, and the germline J gene fills in the end. V gene TRBV3-1 (or the pseudogene TRBV3-2) combines with J gene TRBJ2-6; D call uncertain. Trimming removed 0 bases at V and 2 bases at J, with 11 bases between. The germline gives CDR1 LGHDT, CDR2 YNNKEL (reference sequence). The CDR3 is 17 residues long. The sequenced CDR3 bases are TGTGCCAGCAGCCAAGATGATTCGAGCACTGGGGCCAACGTC. Encoded protein: CASSQDDSSTGANV. From start to end, the CDR3 is CASSQDDSSTGANVLTF.